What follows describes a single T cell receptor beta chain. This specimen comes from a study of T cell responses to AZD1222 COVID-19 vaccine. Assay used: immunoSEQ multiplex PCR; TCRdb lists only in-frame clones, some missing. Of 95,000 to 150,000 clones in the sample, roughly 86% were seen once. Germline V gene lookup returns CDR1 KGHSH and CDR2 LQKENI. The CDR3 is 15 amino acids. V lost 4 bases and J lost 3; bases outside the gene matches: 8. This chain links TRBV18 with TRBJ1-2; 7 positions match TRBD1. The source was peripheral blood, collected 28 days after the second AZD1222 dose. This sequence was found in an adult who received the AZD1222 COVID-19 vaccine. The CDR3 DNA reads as TGTGCCAGCTCACAACCAGACAGGGCGCACTATGGCTACACCTTC. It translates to CASSQPDRAHYGYTF.